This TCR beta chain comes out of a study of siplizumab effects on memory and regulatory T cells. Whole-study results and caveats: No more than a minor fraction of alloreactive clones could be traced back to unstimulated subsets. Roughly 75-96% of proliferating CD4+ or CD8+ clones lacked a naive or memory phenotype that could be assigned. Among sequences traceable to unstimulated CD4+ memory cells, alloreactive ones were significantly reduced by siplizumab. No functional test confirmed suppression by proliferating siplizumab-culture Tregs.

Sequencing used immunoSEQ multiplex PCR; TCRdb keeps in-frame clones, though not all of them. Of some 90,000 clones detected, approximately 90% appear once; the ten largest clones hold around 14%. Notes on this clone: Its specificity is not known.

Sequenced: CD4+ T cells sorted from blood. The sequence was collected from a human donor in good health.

CDR3 DNA sequence: TGCACCAGCAGCCAAGAGGGAGGGAACAGGTTCATGAACACTGAAGCTTTCTTT. Translated: CTSSQEGGNRFMNTEAFF. This rearrangement joins TRBV1 to TRBJ1-1. TRBV1 is a pseudogene. The CDR3 has 18 residues.